This section outlines one TCR beta chain sequence together with its context. Here immunoSEQ multiplex PCR was the method, and the copy in TCRdb shows in-frame clones only, minus some. The sample lists 150,000 to 170,000 clones; under 85% were seen once. This record comes from a study of blood T cell repertoires in COVID-19. As for the study in general: The United States, Italy and Spain supplied acute and convalescent COVID-19 samples. The cDNA or gDNA used as material had been derived from T cells, B-cell-depleted T cells, or PBMCs.

A Seattle source enrolled patients during active infection and followed them longitudinally. Germline CDR1 is MNHEY and CDR2 is SVGAGI. The V and J ends lost 2 bases and 4 bases, in that order; junction bases with no gene match: 8. The CDR3 consists of 15 residues. Material for sequencing was peripheral blood. The chain carries TRBV6-5 and TRBJ2-7; the match to TRBD2 covers 7 bases. This clonotype was obtained from a man aged 60 to 75 with COVID-19, enrolled during active disease. The CDR3 DNA reads TGTGCCAGCAGTTACCGCCTATCGGGGGGATACGAGCAGTACTTC. This translates into CASSYRLSGGYEQYF.